This T cell receptor beta chain is drawn from a study of T cells in Graves' hyperthyroidism and ophthalmopathy. General study results and limits: The model forecast ophthalmopathy, anticipating it by a median roughly 6.5 months before onset. Ophthalmopathy and stable hyperthyroidism were told apart by a 13 V-J model.

V dropped 4 bases and J dropped 3; count of bases not matched to a gene: 1. The CDR3 runs 12 residues. Germline values: CDR1 SQVTM, CDR2 ANQGSEA. As regards this clonotype: The antigen is not known.

Amplification yielded TCR beta CDR3 regions, with RNA transcripts as the source. Researchers ran a first-round RT-PCR on the TCR CDR3 using the HTBI primer set. MiXCR was run by TCRdb on the multiplex PCR reads, yielding one entry per CDR3 protein. This table has around 600,000 distinct CDR3 sequences, roughly 46% appearing once. The study left out patients who had uncontrolled infection, other autoimmune disease, pregnancy or lactation. On the basis of clinical symptoms, serum thyroxine and TRAb, thyroid ultrasound and orbital computed tomography, diagnoses were made. The source of this sequence is an adult man with Graves' disease, either hyperthyroidism or ophthalmopathy (not recorded which). This sequence joins TRBV29-1 and TRBJ1-2; 8 nucleotides agree with TRBD1. The sequenced material came from peripheral blood or thyroid tissue (not recorded which). The CDR3 DNA reads as TGCAGCGTTGCGGACAGGGACTATGGCTACACCTTC. Translating gives CSVADRDYGYTF.